The 24 T cell receptor beta chains below come from one sample, sequenced in a study of blood T cell repertoires in COVID-19. TCRdb keeps only in-frame clones here, not all; method: immunoSEQ multiplex PCR. The sample has 90,000 to 100,000 clones; 84% are singletons. Sequenced: peripheral blood. The source is a man aged 70 or older with active or convalescent COVID-19.

V is TRBV6-5 and J is TRBJ1-2, with 8 bases matching TRBD1. Germline trimming cut 4 bases from V and 4 bases from J; bases unmatched to any gene: 11. The CDR3 sequence is 16 residues long. The V gene's germline CDR1 is MNHEY and CDR2 SVGAGI. Here the CDR3 reads CASSSPGQGYVYGYTF. The CDR3 nucleotides are TGTGCCAGCAGTTCCCCCGGACAGGGTTACGTCTATGGCTACACCTTC.

The CDR3, as DNA: TGTGCCAGCAGCTTAAATAGCGGCGGAACCTATGGCTACACCTTC. Translation gives CASSLNSGGTYGYTF. This chain connects TRBV7-2 to TRBJ1-2; D is undetermined. Germline CDR1 SGHTA, CDR2 FQGNSA. Trimming stripped 2 bases from V and 4 bases from J, with 14 bases between. CDR3 size: 15 residues.

The V call is TRBV3-1 (or the pseudogene TRBV3-2), the J call TRBJ2-5; 9 bases match TRBD2. J lost 1 base, V lost 4 bases, and 1 base had no gene match. Germline-derived CDR1 and CDR2 are LGHDT and YNNKEL (reference sequence). This CDR3 is 14 amino acids long. The CDR3 sequence is CASSRRGGQETQYF. For the CDR3, the DNA is TGTGCCAGCAGCCGGCGGGGGGGCCAAGAGACCCAGTACTTC.

V is TRBV24-1 and J is TRBJ2-5, with 11 bases aligning to TRBD1. The length of the CDR3 is 14 residues. Germline V gene sequence: CDR1 KGHDR, CDR2 SFDVKD. V lost 8 bases, J lost 1 base, and 2 bases stayed unmatched. CDR3 bases: TGTGCCACCATGGGGACAGGGGGCCAAGAGACCCAGTACTTC. Amino acid sequence: CATMGTGGQETQYF.

This clone was picked up a small number of times. This sequence joins TRBV11-2 and TRBJ1-2, with a weak D call TRBD1 (5 bases). The V gene's germline CDR1 is SGHAT and CDR2 FQNNGV. Deletions cut 5 bases from V and 3 bases from J, with 13 bases between. The CDR3 totals 14 residues. The CDR3 loop is CASSPPGLHYGYTF. The CDR3 region has the DNA TGTGCCAGCAGCCCACCAGGGTTGCACTATGGCTACACCTTC.

The chain is built from TRBV2 and TRBJ1-1, with 7 nucleotides matching TRBD1. V shed 1 base, J shed 4 bases, and the junction held 3 bases outside the gene matches. The CDR3 covers 14 residues. Looked up from germline, CDR1 is SNHLY and CDR2 is FYNNEI. DNA of the CDR3: TGTGCCAGCAGTGAAGAGGGGGCTACCACTGAAGCTTTCTTT. Its protein is CASSEEGATTEAFF.

In this sample, this clone turned up a few times. At one end the junction does not follow the germline gene, possibly because of a read error. The chain uses TRBV5-1 and TRBJ2-3, with a tentative D call TRBD1 (6 bases). Looked up from germline, CDR1 is SGHRS and CDR2 is YFSETQ. There are 16 residues in the CDR3. CDR3 region: CASSLGAGVGTDTQYF. As DNA, the CDR3 is TGCGCCAGCAGTTTGGGGGCAGGGGTTGGCACAGATACGCAGTATTTT. The whole variable domain, filled in from reference TRBV5-1 and TRBJ2-3, reads KAGVTQTPRYLIKTRGQQVTLSCSPISGHRSVSWYQQTPGQGLQFLFEYFSETQRNKGNFPGRFSGRQFSNSRSEMNVSTLELGDSALYLCASSLGAGVGTDTQYFGPGTRLTVL.

The gene calls are TRBV29-1 and TRBJ2-1; TRBD2 matches 7 bases. There are 13 residues in the CDR3. V shed 1 base and J 7 bases; nucleotides not matched to a gene: 4. Per the germline V gene, CDR1 is SQVTM and CDR2 is ANQGSEA. The CDR3 spells CSVEGGGKNEQFF. Here the CDR3 DNA reads TGCAGCGTTGAAGGGGGGGGAAAGAATGAGCAGTTCTTC.

This clone has a single count. This chain uses TRBV7-9 with TRBJ1-1; D gene unclear. The germline V and J ends were trimmed by 6 bases and 0 bases, with 5 bases remaining between them. Germline CDR1 SEHNR, CDR2 FQNEAQ (reference sequence). The CDR3 is 12 amino acids. CDR3 amino acids: CASSYMNTEAFF. CDR3 DNA: TGTGCCAGCAGTTACATGAACACTGAAGCTTTCTTT.

The chain recombines TRBV13 with TRBJ1-2, with D hard to call. Deletions cut 7 bases from V and 4 bases from J, with 19 bases between. From germline, CDR1 is PRHDT and CDR2 FYEKMQ (reference sequence). This CDR3 spans 15 amino acids. CDR3 DNA: TGTGCCAGCACCCAATATGGGAGTATGGCCTATGGCTACACCTTC. This sequence encodes CASTQYGSMAYGYTF.

In this sample, this clone turned up once. The chain carries TRBV5-6 and TRBJ2-6; D is unclear. The CDR3 spans 15 residues. Trimming left V 0 bases short and J 0 bases short, with 4 bases between. Germline assignment: CDR1 SGHDT and CDR2 YYEEEE. In nucleotides, the CDR3 is TGTGCCAGCAGCTTGGTCGGCTCTGGGGCCAACGTCCTGACTTTC. It codes for CASSLVGSGANVLTF.

The chain couples TRBV5-1 to TRBJ1-4; 7 nucleotides match TRBD1. This CDR3 has 16 residues. Losses at the gene ends were 0 bases for V and 4 bases for J; bases not matched to a gene: 6. Germline V gene sequence: CDR1 SGHRS, CDR2 YFSETQ. CDR3 region: CASSLVGQAFNEKLFF. CDR3 DNA sequence: TGCGCCAGCAGCTTGGTCGGACAGGCCTTTAATGAAAAACTGTTTTTT.

The J gene is TRBJ2-7, the V gene TRBV9; 10 bases are a match to TRBD2. V was clipped by 4 bases and J by 5 bases; unmatched bases: 15. This CDR3 has 17 residues. Per germline, CDR1 SGDLS and CDR2 YYNGEE. CDR3 in amino acids: CASSPPSRGLAPHEQYF. CDR3 in DNA: TGTGCCAGCAGCCCACCCTCTCGGGGACTAGCGCCCCACGAGCAGTACTTC. Combining the CDR3 with reference TRBV9 and TRBJ2-7 gives the whole variable domain DSGVTQTPKHLITATGQRVTLRCSPRSGDLSVYWYQQSLDQGLQFLIQYYNGEERAKGNILERFSAQQFPDLHSELNLSSLELGDSALYFCASSPPSRGLAPHEQYFGPGTRLTVT.

CDR3: CATSRDRIKPDGYTF. CDR3 sequence (DNA): TGTGCCACTTCCCGGGACAGGATCAAGCCAGATGGCTACACCTTC. The chain recombines TRBV19 with TRBJ1-2; 8 bases are shared with TRBD1. J gave up 6 bases and V 10 bases, and 16 bases lay outside the gene matches. Germline V gene sequence: CDR1 LNHDA, CDR2 SQIVND (reference sequence). This CDR3 has 15 residues.

The table lists this clone with a few counts. The chain recombines TRBV5-1 with TRBJ1-1, with 8 bases fitting TRBD1. Germline CDR1 SGHRS, CDR2 YFSETQ. The junction had 3 bases not matched to a gene; V was cut back by 4 bases and J by 1 base. The CDR3 loop spans 14 amino acids. The CDR3 here is CASSIQGGNTEAFF. The CDR3 region has the DNA TGCGCCAGCAGCATACAGGGGGGGAACACTGAAGCTTTCTTT.

The rearrangement joins TRBV6-6 to TRBJ2-7; 7 bases are shared with TRBD1. The V and J ends lost 0 bases and 2 bases, in that order; junction bases with no gene match: 7. CDR1 MNHNY and CDR2 SVGAGI come from the germline V gene (reference sequence). This CDR3 spans 16 amino acids. The CDR3 DNA sequence: TGTGCCAGCAGTTACTCAGGGGGCGCGATCCCCTACGAGCAGTACTTC. It codes for CASSYSGGAIPYEQYF.

The chain couples TRBV9 to TRBJ2-1, with 12 bases matching TRBD2. With V trimmed by 3 bases and J by 5 bases, 9 bases remained unmatched. Germline V gene sequence: CDR1 SGDLS, CDR2 YYNGEE. The CDR3 covers 17 residues. The CDR3 bases are TGTGCCAGCAGCGCCCAGGCGCTAGCGGGGGGGCACAATGAGCAGTTCTTC. Its protein product is CASSAQALAGGHNEQFF.

The rearrangement joins TRBV3-1 (or the pseudogene TRBV3-2) to TRBJ2-3; tentatively, D is TRBD2 (5 bases). This CDR3 comprises 14 residues. V was shortened by 5 bases and J by 2 bases, with 11 bases between the two germline ends. Germline CDR1 is LGHDT and CDR2 is YNNKEL (reference sequence). CDR3 in amino acids: CASSSGRNTDTQYF. In DNA form, the CDR3 reads TGTGCCAGCAGCAGCGGACGGAACACAGATACGCAGTATTTT.

The rearrangement links TRBV9 to TRBJ1-3; D may be TRBD1 (5 bases). Trimming cost V 4 bases and J 3 bases, with 5 bases left between them. The length of the CDR3 is 12 residues. Germline assignment: CDR1 SGDLS and CDR2 YYNGEE. Written as DNA, the CDR3 is TGTGCCAGCAGCAGGGGTGGAAACACCATATATTTT. This encodes CASSRGGNTIYF.

The genes are TRBV18 and TRBJ2-1; 14 bases align to TRBD2. The germline gives CDR1 KGHSH, CDR2 LQKENI. V dropped 6 bases and J dropped 7; count of bases not matched to a gene: 5. The CDR3 has 15 amino acids. The CDR3 loop reads CASSLRTSGGNEQFF. In DNA, the CDR3 is TGTGCCAGCTCTCTCAGGACTAGCGGGGGGAATGAGCAGTTCTTC. The whole variable domain, remainder taken from reference TRBV18 and TRBJ2-1, is NAGVMQNPRHLVRRRGQEARLRCSPMKGHSHVYWYRQLPEEGLKFMVYLQKENIIDESGMPKERFSAEFPKEGPSILRIQQVVRGDSAAYFCASSLRTSGGNEQFFGPGTRLTVL.

This clone was found a few times. The rearrangement joins TRBV27 to TRBJ2-3; D possibly corresponds to TRBD2 (6 bases). The germline V gene encodes CDR1 MNHEY and CDR2 SMNVEV (reference sequence). This CDR3 has 14 amino acids. The V end lost 6 bases, the J end lost 4 bases, and 14 bases lay between the germline ends. The CDR3 DNA follows: TGTGCCAGCAGCCAAAGACTAGGCCCAGATACGCAGTATTTT. As protein: CASSQRLGPDTQYF.

The rearrangement joins TRBV24-1 to TRBJ2-7, with 8 bases that match TRBD1. CDR3 length: 14 residues. The ends lost 6 bases at V and 1 base at J; junction bases unmatched: 4. Germline V gene data show CDR1 as KGHDR and CDR2 as SFDVKD. The CDR3: CATSKGQGSYEQYF. DNA for the CDR3: TGTGCCACCAGTAAAGGACAGGGTTCCTACGAGCAGTACTTC.

The CDR3 loop reads CSVAASGDEQFF. The DNA for the CDR3 is TGCAGCGTTGCCGCTAGCGGCGATGAGCAGTTCTTC. V gene TRBV29-1 combines with J gene TRBJ2-1; 7 bases are a match to TRBD2. Losses at the gene ends were 4 bases for V and 8 bases for J; bases not matched to a gene: 5. In germline, CDR1 is SQVTM, CDR2 ANQGSEA. CDR3 length equals 12 residues.

This clone has a handful of counts. The chain has TRBV12-3 or TRBV12-4 and TRBJ2-5; no reliable D call. With 4 bases removed from V and 7 bases from J, the gap between germline ends came to 7 bases. The CDR3 is 11 residues long. Here the CDR3 DNA reads TGTGCCAGCAGTTACTCCGGGACCCAGTACTTC. It encodes CASSYSGTQYF.